The clone carrying this T cell receptor beta chain turned up a few times. The entry originates in a study of glioma-infiltrating T cells after dendritic cell vaccination. Germline values: CDR1 SGHTA, CDR2 FQGNSA. CDR3 length: 16 amino acids. V was clipped by 3 bases and J by 6 bases; unmatched bases: 4. Clones were read by immunoSEQ multiplex PCR, and TCRdb kept only the in-frame ones, dropping some. The sample lists about 38,000 clones; around four fifths were seen once. The V and J genes are TRBV7-2 and TRBJ2-4; 14 bases line up with TRBD2. The specimen was blood, collected before dendritic cell vaccination. The sequence was obtained from a human donor with glioblastoma. The DNA for the CDR3 is TGTGCCAGCAGCTTCGGACTAGCGGGGGGCCGAAACATTCAGTACTTC. It codes for CASSFGLAGGRNIQYF.